The clone carrying this TCR beta chain was seen ten or more times. Germline CDR1 reads KGHSH; CDR2 reads LQKENI. The V and J ends lost 5 bases and 7 bases, in that order; junction bases with no gene match: 5. This CDR3 is 13 amino acids long. The data originate from a study of tumor-infiltrating lymphocytes in oesophageal squamous cell carcinoma. TCRdb used MiXCR to reprocess the PCR reads, holding one entry per CDR3 protein. The sample records approximately 19,000 distinct CDR3 sequences, around 43% being singletons. This TCR was sampled from a female donor with esophageal squamous cell carcinoma. This chain links TRBV18 with TRBJ1-2, with 9 positions matching TRBD1. Sequencing used normal esophageal tissue next to the tumor. CDR3 coding DNA: TGTGCCAGCTCATTACAGGGGGCAGGTGGCTACACCTTC. Translation gives CASSLQGAGGYTF. The full variable domain, with the rest looked up from reference TRBV18 and TRBJ1-2, is NAGVMQNPRHLVRRRGQEARLRCSPMKGHSHVYWYRQLPEEGLKFMVYLQKENIIDESGMPKERFSAEFPKEGPSILRIQQVVRGDSAAYFCASSLQGAGGYTFGSGTRLTVV.